Here is one TCR beta chain with its context. This CDR3 has 11 amino acids. Trimming pared 9 bases from V and 7 bases from J, leaving 11 bases between. Random hexamers served to reverse transcribe roughly 0.45 to 1 ug RNA. Using its own MiXCR run on the immunoSEQ multiplex PCR reads, TCRdb lists one record per CDR3 protein. The repertoire includes 100,000 to 150,000 distinct CDR3 sequences, roughly 96% of them detected once, and approximately 0.12% sits in the top ten. This sample is drawn from a study of CD8 T cells in Susac syndrome. Healthy donors served as age- and sex-matched controls. The sequence was obtained from a human donor in good health. The chain employs TRBV12-3 or TRBV12-4 and TRBJ2-3; unclear D gene. The specimen sequenced was CD4+ T cells from PBMCs. Written as DNA, the CDR3 is TGTGCCAGTCTAGTGGCAAATACGCAGTATTTT. Its protein is CASLVANTQYF.